The present T cell receptor beta chain was sequenced within a study of blood T cell repertoires in COVID-19. Study as a whole: COVID-19 samples from acute and convalescent phases originated in the United States, Italy and Spain. Sample material is recorded as cDNA or gDNA derived from T cells, B-cell-depleted T cells, or PBMCs.

The V gene end was trimmed by 2 bases and the J gene end by 1 base; junction bases not matched to a gene: 8. Germline CDR1 and CDR2: SEHNR and FQNEAQ (reference sequence). The CDR3 loop spans 18 amino acids. In the study's own analysis: Reference gene primer amplification in the assay estimated nucleated cell counts. The protocol was immunoSEQ multiplex PCR, while the TCRdb copy is restricted to in-frame clones and leaves out a portion. D and trimming come from the DNA, and the V and J calls and clone size come from that table. The sample lists under 140,000 clones; 88% were seen once. This clone was recorded only once.

Sequencing used peripheral blood. This receptor was identified in a woman aged 45 to 65 with acute or convalescent COVID-19. V gene TRBV7-9 combines with J gene TRBJ2-2; 9 nucleotides align to TRBD2. Here the CDR3 reads CASSLSPYSGGNTGELFF. In DNA, the CDR3 is TGTGCCAGCAGCTTATCCCCCTATAGCGGGGGGAACACCGGGGAGCTGTTTTTT.